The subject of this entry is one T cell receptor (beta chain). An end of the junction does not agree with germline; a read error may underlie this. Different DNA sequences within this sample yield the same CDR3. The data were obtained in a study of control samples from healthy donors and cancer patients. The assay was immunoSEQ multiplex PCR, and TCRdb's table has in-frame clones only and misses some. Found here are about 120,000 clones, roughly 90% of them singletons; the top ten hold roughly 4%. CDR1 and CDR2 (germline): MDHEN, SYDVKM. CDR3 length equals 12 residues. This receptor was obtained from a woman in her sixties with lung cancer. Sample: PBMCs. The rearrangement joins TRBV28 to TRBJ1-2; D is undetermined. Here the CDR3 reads CASSPLDYGYTF. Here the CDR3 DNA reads TGTGCCAGCAGTCCCCTTGACTACGGCTACACCTTC.